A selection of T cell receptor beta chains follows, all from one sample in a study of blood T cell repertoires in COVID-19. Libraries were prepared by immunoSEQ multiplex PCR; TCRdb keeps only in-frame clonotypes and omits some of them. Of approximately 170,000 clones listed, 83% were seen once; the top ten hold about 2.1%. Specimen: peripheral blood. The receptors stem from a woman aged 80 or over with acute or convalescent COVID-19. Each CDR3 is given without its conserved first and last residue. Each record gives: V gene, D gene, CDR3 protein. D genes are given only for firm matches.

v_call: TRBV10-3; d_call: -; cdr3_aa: AIRRAGYEQY
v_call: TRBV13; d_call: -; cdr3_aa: ASSSERKNTEAF
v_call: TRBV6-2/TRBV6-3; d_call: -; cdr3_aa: ASSYGTRNEQF
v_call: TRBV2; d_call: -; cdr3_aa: ASSPQVPQPQH
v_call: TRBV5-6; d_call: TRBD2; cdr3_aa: ASSLVSGGKRVYEQY
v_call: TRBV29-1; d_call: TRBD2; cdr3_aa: SVGLAGVGEQY
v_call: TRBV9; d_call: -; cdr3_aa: ASSPDSSYNEQF
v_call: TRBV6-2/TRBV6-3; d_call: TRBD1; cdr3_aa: ASSSPVDREIEKLF
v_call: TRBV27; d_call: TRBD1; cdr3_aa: ASSSLGTGYPGELF
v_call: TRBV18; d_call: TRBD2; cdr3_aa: ASSPLERGDTDTQY
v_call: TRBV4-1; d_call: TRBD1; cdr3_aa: ASSQRSGGVDTEAF
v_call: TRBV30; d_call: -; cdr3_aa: AWTRNARNTEAF
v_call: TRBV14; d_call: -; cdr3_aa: ASSQLGGGLIVDTQY
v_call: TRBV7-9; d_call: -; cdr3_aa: ASTTVETRVYNEQF
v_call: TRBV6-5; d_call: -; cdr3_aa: ACGNWDTGELF
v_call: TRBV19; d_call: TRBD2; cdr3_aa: ASSRRPAGGPGGTGELF
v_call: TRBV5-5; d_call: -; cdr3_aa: ASSLVGQPNTEAF
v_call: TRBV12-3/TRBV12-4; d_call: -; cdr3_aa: ASSLDLYQPQH
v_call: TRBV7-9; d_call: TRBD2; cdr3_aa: ASSLGLAGVNEQF
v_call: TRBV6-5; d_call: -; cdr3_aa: ASRRRGAYNYGYA
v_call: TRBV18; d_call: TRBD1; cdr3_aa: ASSPRTGDGNEQF
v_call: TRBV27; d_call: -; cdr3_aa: ASSLYGRDNQPQH
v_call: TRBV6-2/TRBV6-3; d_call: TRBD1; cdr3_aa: ASSPSRDRVTDTQY
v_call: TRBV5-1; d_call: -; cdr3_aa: ASSLDTMETQY
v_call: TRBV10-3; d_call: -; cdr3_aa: AISVTLDRNTEAF
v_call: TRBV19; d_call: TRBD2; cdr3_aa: ASSLQAGVDEQF
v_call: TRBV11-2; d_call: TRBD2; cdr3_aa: ASSLIAGGGNTGELF
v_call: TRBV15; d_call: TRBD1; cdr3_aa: ATSIGQGYGQPQH
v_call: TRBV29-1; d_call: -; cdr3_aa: SVVEPGETQY
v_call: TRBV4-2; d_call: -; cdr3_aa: ASSQDSNAWSGF
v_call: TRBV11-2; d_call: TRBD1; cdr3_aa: ASSFQGTEETQY
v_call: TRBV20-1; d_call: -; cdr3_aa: SASSVWANPSYEQY
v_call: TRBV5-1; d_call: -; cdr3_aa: ASSLEQGLSTDTQY
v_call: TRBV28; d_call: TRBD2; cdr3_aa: ASSFSSGTSTDTQY
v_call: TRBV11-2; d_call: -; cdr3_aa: ASRTGDTSYEQY
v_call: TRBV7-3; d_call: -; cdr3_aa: ASSPGSYTDTQY
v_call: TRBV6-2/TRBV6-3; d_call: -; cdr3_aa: ASSYEHIGTSLRGQY
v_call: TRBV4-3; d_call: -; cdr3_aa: ASSQVEGTGELF
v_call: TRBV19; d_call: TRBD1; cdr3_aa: ASSIAAGGNEKLF
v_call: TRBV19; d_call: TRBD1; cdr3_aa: ASSLGTVKGEKLF
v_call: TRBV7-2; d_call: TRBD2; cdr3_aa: ASSPTGGRALWETQY
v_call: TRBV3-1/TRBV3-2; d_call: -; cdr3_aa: ASSQEEISEQY
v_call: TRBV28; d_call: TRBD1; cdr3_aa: ASRKLQGPGTQY
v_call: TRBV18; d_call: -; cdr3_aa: ASSPRQVSTDTQY
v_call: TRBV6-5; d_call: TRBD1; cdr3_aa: ASRAQGPNTEAF
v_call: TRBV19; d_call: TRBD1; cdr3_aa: ASSENAGGNQPQH
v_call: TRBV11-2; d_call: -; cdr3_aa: ASSLRTLDGNTIY
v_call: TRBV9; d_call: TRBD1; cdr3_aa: ASSPRTGYNSPLH